This is a list of T cell receptor beta chains from one sample in a study of glioma-infiltrating T cells. TCRdb re-analysed the multiplex PCR reads in MiXCR, keeping a single row per CDR3 protein. Of around 170,000 distinct CDR3 sequences listed, around 42% are singletons. Sequencing was carried out using glioma tissue, nonneoplastic brain tissue, or PBMCs (not recorded which). The receptors come from a human donor with low-grade glioma or glioblastoma, undergoing nonglioma brain surgery, or in good health (not recorded which). CDR3s include the opening cysteine and the closing phenylalanine or tryptophan. D genes are given only for firm matches. Rows may omit the clone size; those that give it use once, few, many or a size class.

D gene: .
V gene: TRBV5-1
J gene: TRBJ1-1
clone size: few
CDR3 protein: CASSLSNAMNTEAFF
CDR3 DNA: TGCGCCAGCAGCTTGTCGAACGCTATGAACACTGAAGCTTTCTTT

D gene: .
V gene: TRBV20-1
J gene: TRBJ2-1
clone size: many
CDR3 protein: CSARRGGGNNEQFF
CDR3 DNA: TGCAGTGCTAGAAGGGGGGGGGGGAACAATGAGCAGTTCTTC

D gene: TRBD2
V gene: TRBV2
J gene: TRBJ2-1
clone size: many
CDR3 protein: CASRDSGTPYNEQFF
CDR3 DNA: TGTGCCAGCAGGGATAGCGGGACGCCGTACAATGAGCAGTTCTTC

D gene: .
V gene: TRBV20-1
J gene: TRBJ2-3
clone size: few
CDR3 protein: CSAQAPPLEGRGTDTQYF
CDR3 DNA: TGCAGTGCTCAGGCCCCTCCTCTCGAGGGGAGGGGGACAGATACGCAGTATTTT

D gene: .
V gene: TRBV28
J gene: TRBJ2-5
clone size: .
CDR3 protein: CASSRPLVRGEETQHF
CDR3 DNA: TGTGCCAGCAGTCGCCCGCTAGTTCGCGGAGAAGAGACCCAGCACTTC

D gene: .
V gene: TRBV6-1
J gene: TRBJ2-1
clone size: many
CDR3 protein: CASSPGTNEQFF
CDR3 DNA: TGTGCCAGCAGTCCCGGGACGAATGAGCAGTTCTTC

D gene: TRBD1
V gene: TRBV27
J gene: TRBJ1-1
clone size: once
CDR3 protein: CASRGTGPNTEALF
CDR3 DNA: TGTGCCAGCAGAGGGACAGGGCCGAACACTGAAGCTTTATTT

D gene: TRBD1
V gene: TRBV18
J gene: TRBJ2-1
clone size: .
CDR3 protein: CASSPPDRAGFF
CDR3 DNA: TGTGCCAGCTCACCACCGGACAGGGCCGGGTTCTTC

D gene: TRBD1
V gene: TRBV28
J gene: TRBJ2-7
clone size: many
CDR3 protein: CASTLGDRPYEQYF
CDR3 DNA: TGTGCCAGCACCTTAGGGGACAGACCCTACGAGCAGTACTTC

D gene: TRBD2
V gene: TRBV29-1
J gene: TRBJ2-3
clone size: .
CDR3 protein: CSVDLGGRSTDTQYF
CDR3 DNA: TGCAGCGTTGATTTGGGCGGGAGGAGCACAGATACGCAGTATTTT

D gene: .
V gene: TRBV20-1
J gene: TRBJ2-1
clone size: many
CDR3 protein: CSAREGRRNEQFF
CDR3 DNA: TGCAGTGCTAGAGAAGGGAGGCGGAATGAGCAGTTCTTC

D gene: .
V gene: TRBV20-1
J gene: TRBJ2-7
clone size: many
CDR3 protein: CSFAGALSYEQYF
CDR3 DNA: TGCAGTTTTGCAGGGGCTCTCTCCTACGAGCAGTACTTC

D gene: .
V gene: TRBV20-1
J gene: TRBJ2-1
clone size: many
CDR3 protein: CSAEGGETYNEQFF
CDR3 DNA: TGCAGTGCTGAAGGAGGGGAAACCTACAATGAGCAGTTCTTC

D gene: .
V gene: TRBV19
J gene: TRBJ2-4
clone size: .
CDR3 protein: CASSIQGSKNIQYF
CDR3 DNA: TGTGCCAGTAGTATACAGGGGTCCAAAAACATTCAGTACTTC

D gene: .
V gene: TRBV28
J gene: TRBJ2-7
clone size: once
CDR3 protein: CASGYKEQYF
CDR3 DNA: TGTGCCAGTGGTTACAAGGAGCAGTACTTC

D gene: .
V gene: TRBV2
J gene: TRBJ2-1
clone size: .
CDR3 protein: CASSEVKGDNEQFF
CDR3 DNA: TGTGCCAGCAGTGAAGTAAAGGGGGACAATGAGCAGTTCTTC